This TCR beta chain appears in the sequencing data of a study of shared clonotypes between healthy human individuals. Profiling relied on immunoSEQ multiplex PCR, and the TCRdb table lists in-frame clones only, not all of them. The sample carries roughly 680,000 clones, 55% to 75% recorded once. Germline-derived CDR1 and CDR2 are SGDLS and YYNGEE. With V trimmed by 4 bases and J by 8 bases, 11 bases remained unmatched. The CDR3 totals 15 residues. The rearrangement links TRBV9 to TRBJ1-2; 10 bases agree with TRBD1. The TCR sequence derives from a young woman in good health. Material: memory CD4+ T cells sorted from blood. As for subset: CD45RA-negative fraction. DNA of the CDR3: TGTGCCAGCAGCCCGGGGGGACAGGGGTTATGGGGCTACACCTTC. Amino acid sequence: CASSPGGQGLWGYTF.